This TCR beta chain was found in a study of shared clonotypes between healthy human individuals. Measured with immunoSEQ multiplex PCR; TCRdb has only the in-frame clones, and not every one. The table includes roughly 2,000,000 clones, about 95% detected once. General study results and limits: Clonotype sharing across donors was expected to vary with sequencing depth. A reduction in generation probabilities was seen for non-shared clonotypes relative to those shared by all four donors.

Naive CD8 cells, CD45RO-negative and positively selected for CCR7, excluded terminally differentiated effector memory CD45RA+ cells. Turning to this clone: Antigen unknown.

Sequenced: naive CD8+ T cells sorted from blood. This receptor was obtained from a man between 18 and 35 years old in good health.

CDR3 loop: CASSESQKNTEAFF. The CDR3 bases are TGTGCCAGCAGTGAGTCCCAAAAGAACACTGAAGCTTTCTTT. This sequence joins TRBV6-1 and TRBJ1-1; D uncertain. This CDR3 region has 14 residues. Trimming pared 3 bases from V and 1 base from J, leaving 9 bases between. The germline V gene has CDR1 MNHNS and CDR2 SASEGT.